The sequence of this TCR beta chain was determined in a study of blood T cell repertoires in COVID-19. Study overall: The samples span acute and convalescent COVID-19 from the United States, Italy and Spain. From T cells, B-cell-depleted T cells, or PBMCs came the material, which was cDNA or gDNA.

This CDR3 is 17 amino acids long. The germline V and J ends were trimmed by 5 bases and 0 bases, with 19 bases remaining between them. The germline V gene has CDR1 MNHEY and CDR2 SMNVEV (reference sequence). Study processing details: For nucleated cells, counts were estimated from reference gene primer amplification. The table came from immunoSEQ multiplex PCR; TCRdb's copy has only in-frame clones and leaves some out. V, J and clone size are those of that table, while D and trimming were read from the DNA. Among 120,000 to 150,000 clones listed, 81% were seen once. The chain recombines TRBV27 with TRBJ1-1, with a possible D match to TRBD1 (6 bases). The sample was peripheral blood. The receptor was isolated from a human donor with acute or convalescent COVID-19. The donor label of this sample is uncertain. CDR3 nucleotides: TGTGCCAGCAGTCCCCCCACCGTGTGGGGGCTGAACACTGAAGCTTTCTTT. Amino acid sequence: CASSPPTVWGLNTEAFF.